This TCR beta chain was retrieved from a study of naive and memory T cell subsets. Regarding the study as a whole: A few larger clonotypes appeared in naive repertoires, especially CD8, possibly memory cells re-expressing CD45RA.

As to this clonotype: Its target is not known.

This CDR3 contains 14 residues. Germline V gene lookup returns CDR1 SGHTA and CDR2 FQGNSA. Between the trimmed V and J ends, which lost 0 bases and 6 bases, there was a span of 10 bases. Two oligonucleotides, mixed equimolar, formed the beta constant-region primer covering TRBC1 and TRBC2. Ligated cDNA was amplified by four rounds of PCR with nested alpha and beta constant-region primers and SP2. TCRdb re-derived calls from the UMI-ligation and nested PCR reads in MiXCR, one entry per CDR3 protein. Of roughly 100,000 distinct CDR3 sequences in the sample, 11% were seen once. From the second PCR step, alpha and beta chains were amplified apart. CMV status came from CD4+ T cell IFNgamma after overnight CMV lysate stimulation of fresh PBMCs.

The sequence came from a human donor in good health. What was sequenced was naive CD4+ T cells from blood. The chain is built from TRBV7-2 and TRBJ2-3; perhaps TRBD2 as D (5 bases). The CDR3 reads CASSLALTGDTQYF. CDR3 in DNA: TGTGCCAGCAGCTTAGCTTTAACGGGGGATACGCAGTATTTT.